The 27 T cell receptor beta chains listed next were all sequenced from one sample in a study of T cell changes during pregnancy in multiple sclerosis. The table came from immunoSEQ multiplex PCR; TCRdb's copy has only in-frame clones and leaves some out. The sample carries 60,000 to 75,000 clones, roughly 93% recorded once. The material sequenced was peripheral blood, taken in the third trimester of pregnancy. These receptors all come from a female donor with multiple sclerosis, enrolled in a pregnancy study.

This sequence joins TRBV4-1 and TRBJ2-1; TRBD1 aligns across 9 bases. CDR3 length: 19 amino acids. Germline-derived CDR1 and CDR2 are MGHRA and YSYEKL. V dropped 3 bases and J dropped 8; count of bases not matched to a gene: 20. The CDR3 is CASSHAPLPGQGTPDEQFF. In DNA, the CDR3 is TGCGCCAGCAGCCACGCCCCTTTGCCGGGACAGGGCACTCCGGATGAGCAGTTCTTC.

This clone showed up just once. The chain is built from TRBV4-2 and TRBJ1-1; no reliable D call. Germline lookup yields CDR1 LGHNA and CDR2 YNFKEQ. The CDR3 covers 15 residues. Trimming stripped 0 bases from V and 4 bases from J, with 12 bases between. This CDR3 is CASSQEIGHLTEAFF. Here the CDR3 DNA reads TGTGCCAGCAGCCAAGAGATTGGGCACCTCACTGAAGCTTTCTTT.

Points on this clone: Other DNA sequences in this specimen translate into the identical CDR3. This rearrangement joins TRBV5-1 to TRBJ2-5, with D maybe TRBD2 (5 bases). The CDR3 consists of 14 residues. The germline CDR1 and CDR2 sequences are SGHRS and YFSETQ. V shed 4 bases and J shed 2 bases, with 12 bases lying between them. The CDR3 loop reads CASSPGGSQETQYF. In DNA form, the CDR3 reads TGCGCCAGCAGCCCGGGTGGGAGTCAAGAGACCCAGTACTTC.

This chain connects TRBV19 to TRBJ1-1; no clear D gene. Germline CDR1 and CDR2: LNHDA and SQIVND (reference sequence). Trimming removed 5 bases at V and 4 bases at J, with 11 bases between. This CDR3 comprises 13 residues. The CDR3: CASSSRWSTEAFF. The CDR3 coding sequence is TGTGCCAGTAGTTCTAGGTGGAGCACTGAAGCTTTCTTT. Full variable domain (outside the CDR3, taken from reference TRBV19 and TRBJ1-1): DGGITQSPKYLFRKEGQNVTLSCEQNLNHDAMYWYRQDPGQGLRLIYYSQIVNDFQKGDIAEGYSVSREKKESFPLTVTSAQKNPTAFYLCASSSRWSTEAFFGQGTRLTVV.

The chain joins TRBV7-3 to TRBJ2-3, with D unclear. Trimming removed 5 bases from V and 4 bases from J, with 13 bases in between. Germline CDR1 SGHTA, CDR2 FQGTGA. This CDR3 contains 14 residues. CDR3 region: CASSASKRPDTQYF. For the CDR3, the DNA is TGTGCCAGCAGCGCGTCGAAGCGCCCAGATACGCAGTATTTT.

The chain's CDR3 is CASSLPGVQETQYF. CDR3 in DNA: TGTGCCAGCAGCTTACCGGGAGTCCAAGAGACCCAGTACTTC. This chain uses TRBV11-2 with TRBJ2-5, with a possible D match to TRBD2 (6 bases). This CDR3 has 14 residues. V was cut by 2 bases and J by 1 base, with 8 bases left in between. CDR1 SGHAT and CDR2 FQNNGV come from the germline V gene.

The chain has TRBV6-5 and TRBJ2-1; D gene unclear. The CDR3 spans 16 residues. Germline loops: CDR1 MNHEY, CDR2 SVGAGI. The ends were cut back, 3 bases at V and 0 bases at J, with 12 bases in the middle. CDR3 sequence: CASSYVLDSSYNEQFF. The CDR3, as DNA: TGTGCCAGCAGTTATGTTCTAGATAGCTCCTACAATGAGCAGTTCTTC.

The chain recombines TRBV11-3 with TRBJ1-1; possibly TRBD1 for D (6 bases). Germline lookup yields CDR1 SGHNT and CDR2 YENEEA. The V end was cut by 4 bases, the J end by 0 bases, with 6 bases between. CDR3 length: 13 amino acids. This CDR3 reads CASSWDMNTEAFF. The CDR3 region has the DNA TGTGCCAGCAGCTGGGACATGAACACTGAAGCTTTCTTT.

This chain uses TRBV4-3 with TRBJ1-1; D gene unclear. Germline V CDR1 and CDR2: LGHNA, YSLEER. The CDR3 has 15 residues. The germline V and J ends were trimmed by 0 bases and 0 bases, with 8 bases remaining between them. The CDR3 DNA reads TGCGCCAGCAGCCAAGATTGGGCCCTGAACACTGAAGCTTTCTTT. Encoded protein: CASSQDWALNTEAFF.

The chain carries TRBV10-3 and TRBJ1-2; D is unresolved. V gave up 5 bases and J gave up 8 bases, with 9 bases separating them. Germline lookup yields CDR1 ENHRY and CDR2 SYGVKD. CDR3 length: 11 residues. The CDR3 loop reads CAISSERGYTF. DNA for the CDR3: TGTGCCATCAGTTCCGAGAGAGGCTACACCTTC.

This chain links TRBV6-1 with TRBJ1-2; tentatively, D is TRBD1 (5 bases). Germline CDR1 and CDR2: MNHNS and SASEGT. The CDR3 has 15 residues. Trimming pared 7 bases from V and 6 bases from J, leaving 21 bases between. CDR3 protein: CASKSGETRGDGYTF. CDR3 DNA: TGTGCCAGCAAGTCGGGGGAGACACGAGGAGATGGCTACACCTTC.

This chain links TRBV5-1 with TRBJ1-3, with no clear D. The germline V and J ends were trimmed by 5 bases and 3 bases, with 9 bases remaining between them. Germline loops: CDR1 SGHRS, CDR2 YFSETQ. The CDR3 sequence is 13 residues long. This chain's CDR3 is CASSRDLGNTIYF. The CDR3 DNA sequence: TGCGCCAGCAGTCGGGATCTTGGAAACACCATATATTTT.

The chain has TRBV5-1 and TRBJ2-3; 11 bases fit TRBD2. The J segment lost 3 bases and the V segment lost 2 bases, leaving 2 bases of the junction unmatched. Germline V lookup: CDR1 SGHRS, CDR2 YFSETQ. The CDR3 consists of 15 residues. CDR3: CASSFTSGSTDTQYF. In nucleotides, the CDR3 is TGCGCCAGCAGCTTTACTAGCGGGAGTACAGATACGCAGTATTTT.

V is TRBV2 and J is TRBJ1-5; a weak D match, TRBD1 (5 bases). V gave up 0 bases and J gave up 3 bases, with 12 bases separating them. Germline V CDR1 and CDR2: SNHLY, FYNNEI. The CDR3 extends over 16 amino acids. As DNA, the CDR3 is TGTGCCAGCAGTGAAGCGCTCGGGGACTCCAATCAGCCCCAGCATTTT. It codes for CASSEALGDSNQPQHF.

V and J are TRBV18 and TRBJ2-3; D gene uncertain. Germline V CDR1 and CDR2: KGHSH, LQKENI. The CDR3 is made up of 15 amino acids. The ends were cut back, 2 bases at V and 3 bases at J, with 12 bases in the middle. In DNA, the CDR3 is TGTGCCAGCTCACCATGGGTAGCCCGGACAGATACGCAGTATTTT. Its protein is CASSPWVARTDTQYF.

The chain employs TRBV5-4 and TRBJ2-6; D is undetermined. Germline lookup yields CDR1 SGHNT and CDR2 YYREEE (reference sequence). CDR3 length: 18 amino acids. The V end lost 4 bases, the J end lost 2 bases, and 19 bases lay between the germline ends. CDR3 amino acids: CASSTERKQIPGANVLTF. In DNA form, the CDR3 reads TGTGCCAGCAGCACGGAACGGAAACAGATCCCTGGGGCCAACGTCCTGACTTTC.

The CDR3 nucleotides are TGCGCCAGCAGCTTCACAGGGGATCCTGGCTACACCTTC. This translates into CASSFTGDPGYTF. V and J are TRBV5-1 and TRBJ1-2, with TRBD1 matching 7 bases. There are 13 residues in the CDR3. The germline gives CDR1 SGHRS, CDR2 YFSETQ. The junction had 5 bases not matched to a gene; V was cut back by 2 bases and J by 7 bases. Drawing the rest from reference TRBV5-1 and TRBJ1-2, the complete variable domain is KAGVTQTPRYLIKTRGQQVTLSCSPISGHRSVSWYQQTPGQGLQFLFEYFSETQRNKGNFPGRFSGRQFSNSRSEMNVSTLELGDSALYLCASSFTGDPGYTFGSGTRLTVV.

The V and J genes are TRBV4-3 and TRBJ1-1; 8 nucleotides line up with TRBD1. The trim removed 4 bases at V and 5 bases at J, leaving 9 bases unmatched. Germline-derived CDR1 and CDR2 are LGHNA and YSLEER. This CDR3 has 15 amino acids. CDR3: CASSRGRGPGTEAFF. In DNA form, the CDR3 reads TGCGCCAGCAGCCGAGGCAGGGGGCCAGGGACTGAAGCTTTCTTT.

The chain recombines TRBV28 with TRBJ1-1, with D uncertain. The CDR3 length is 14 residues. CDR1 and CDR2 from the germline V gene are MDHEN and SYDVKM. The V gene lost 5 bases and the J gene lost 4 bases, with 14 bases spanning the gap. The CDR3 DNA sequence: TGTGCCAGCAGTGCGCCGGAGTTGGTCACTGAAGCTTTCTTT. Protein product: CASSAPELVTEAFF.

The genes are TRBV28 and TRBJ2-5; 12 bases are shared with TRBD1. The CDR3 extends over 15 amino acids. J gave up 5 bases and V 8 bases, and 9 bases lay outside the gene matches. Germline lookup yields CDR1 MDHEN and CDR2 SYDVKM. The CDR3 DNA reads TGTGCCAGCGGGTTGGGACAGGGGGCGATGGAGACCCAGTACTTC. Translating it yields CASGLGQGAMETQYF.

The chain recombines TRBV11-2 with TRBJ1-1, with 12 bases aligning to TRBD1. The CDR3 has 16 residues. Germline assignment: CDR1 SGHAT and CDR2 FQNNGV. Trimming at V came to 5 bases and at J to 0 bases, leaving 4 bases not matched to a gene. CDR3 loop: CASSAGTGGLNTEAFF. The CDR3, as DNA: TGTGCCAGCAGCGCCGGGACAGGGGGCCTGAACACTGAAGCTTTCTTT.

The V gene is TRBV2, the J gene TRBJ1-1, with D perhaps matching TRBD1 (5 bases). The CDR3 loop spans 14 amino acids. Germline V gives CDR1 SNHLY, CDR2 FYNNEI. The germline V and J ends were trimmed by 1 base and 7 bases, with 13 bases remaining between them. CDR3 in DNA: TGTGCCAGCAGTGAAGGGACACCCTTTTTTGAAGCTTTCTTT. Translated: CASSEGTPFFEAFF.

The genes are TRBV18 and TRBJ2-4; TRBD2 matches at 14 bases. This CDR3 contains 18 residues. The ends lost 3 bases at V and 0 bases at J; junction bases unmatched: 4. The V gene's germline CDR1 is KGHSH and CDR2 LQKENI. CDR3 bases: TGTGCCAGCTCACCGCCGACTAGCGGGGGGGTAGCCAAAAACATTCAGTACTTC. Its protein product is CASSPPTSGGVAKNIQYF.

The rearrangement links TRBV5-1 to TRBJ2-3; 7 bases line up with TRBD2. With 1 base clipped from V and 0 bases from J, the junction kept 5 bases outside the gene matches. CDR3 length: 16 residues. Germline values: CDR1 SGHRS, CDR2 YFSETQ. The CDR3, as DNA: TGCGCCAGCAGCTTGTACAAGCGGGGTAGCACAGATACGCAGTATTTT. Translating gives CASSLYKRGSTDTQYF.

As for this clone: The same CDR3 can be traced to other DNA sequences in this sample. The chain couples TRBV6-4 to TRBJ2-3, with 14 bases that match TRBD2. V was pared by 0 bases and J by 4 bases, with 0 bases of the junction left unmatched. There are 16 residues in the CDR3. CDR1 and CDR2 from the germline V gene are MRHNA and SNTAGT. CDR3 amino acids: CASSDSTSGGADTQYF. The CDR3 region has the DNA TGTGCCAGCAGTGACTCGACTAGCGGGGGGGCAGATACGCAGTATTTT.

The chain combines TRBV10-2 with TRBJ2-1; D perhaps matches TRBD1 (5 bases). Germline CDR1 WSHSY, CDR2 SAAADI. Between the trimmed V and J ends, which lost 5 bases and 4 bases, there was a span of 9 bases. The CDR3 is made up of 13 amino acids. In nucleotides, the CDR3 is TGCGCCAGCAGTAAGGACAAATACAATGAGCAGTTCTTC. This codes for CASSKDKYNEQFF.

V usage is TRBV30 and J usage is TRBJ2-2; 8 nucleotides align to TRBD2. V trimming: 8 bases; J trimming: 2 bases; junction bases outside the gene matches: 4. The CDR3 length is 13 residues. Germline V lookup: CDR1 GTSNPN, CDR2 SVGIG (reference sequence). The CDR3: CARGGANTGELFF. The DNA of the CDR3 is TGTGCCCGGGGGGGGGCCAACACCGGGGAGCTGTTTTTT.